Given below is one T cell receptor beta chain in context. Its target is unknown. The CDR3 spans 16 residues. Germline V gene sequence: CDR1 SGHVS, CDR2 FNYEAQ. J lost 4 bases, V lost 4 bases, and 5 bases had no gene match. This entry is derived from a study of T cell responses to AZD1222 COVID-19 vaccine. Broader study findings: The study found Spike-specific TCR breadth and depth rose after two AZD1222 doses.

The table came from immunoSEQ multiplex PCR; TCRdb's copy has only in-frame clones and leaves some out. The sample consists of roughly 96,000 clones, 88% of them appearing once. The receptor's source is an adult in good health. The chain is built from TRBV7-6 and TRBJ2-2, with TRBD2 matching over 11 bases. Sequencing was performed on peripheral blood, taken on day 0 of AZD1222 vaccination. CDR3 DNA: TGTGCCAGCAGCTCTAGCGGGAGGCTGTCCACCGGGGAGCTGTTTTTT. This translates into CASSSSGRLSTGELFF.